The rows below give T cell receptor beta chains drawn from one sample of a study of molecular identifiers for immune sequencing clone quantification. Via MiXCR, TCRdb re-called the PCR reads, giving one row per CDR3 protein. The sample includes roughly 6,500 distinct CDR3 sequences, approximately 15% of them seen just once. The material sequenced was naive CD8+ T cells from blood, with Jurkat cell RNA spiked in. The receptors were sampled from a human donor in good health. Some libraries in this study had Jurkat cell RNA spiked in. The CDR3 runs from the conserved cysteine through the conserved F or W.

len	v_gene	j_gene	CDR3aa
14	TRBV20-1	TRBJ1-2	CSARDSRELAGYTF
13	TRBV6-5	TRBJ2-2	CANSYLSFGELFF
12	TRBV7-8	TRBJ1-6	CASSSYNSPLHF
16	TRBV10-3	TRBJ2-3	CAISVFERESTDTQYF
15	TRBV7-3	TRBJ2-1	CASSLGLTSYNEQFF
12	TRBV3-1	TRBJ1-4	CASSQDLLELFF
14	TRBV5-6	TRBJ2-3	CASSLPRNTDTQYF
14	TRBV6-2/TRBV6-3	TRBJ2-1	CASSPGLVGHEQFF
15	TRBV12-5	TRBJ2-3	CASGLAYKETDTQYF
16	TRBV7-6	TRBJ2-3	CASSLASGRAADTQYF
13	TRBV4-1	TRBJ2-7	CASSQVPDYEQYF
15	TRBV24-1	TRBJ2-1	CATSDFDRAVNEQFF
14	TRBV4-3	TRBJ1-1	CASSQDAGNTEAFF
13	TRBV5-1	TRBJ2-7	CASSLAAGYEQYF
13	TRBV19	TRBJ2-7	CASSIEPAVEQYF
16	TRBV27	TRBJ2-3	CASSPPWVTGTDTQYF
14	TRBV20-1	TRBJ1-2	CSAREPHSVYGYTF
16	TRBV10-3	TRBJ1-5	CAISESDRDGIRPQHF
17	TRBV20-1	TRBJ2-5	CSARDLSSGGPPETQYF
15	TRBV5-1	TRBJ1-1	CASSLGDRANTEAFF
16	TRBV13	TRBJ2-3	CASGLAGVKLKDTQCF
12	TRBV7-2	TRBJ1-2	CASSPRIYGYTF
15	TRBV30	TRBJ2-7	CAWSPLGTGYAEQYF
15	TRBV6-6	TRBJ1-1	CASSYPLPMGTEAFF
19	TRBV4-3	TRBJ2-5	CASSPSPAASGRAVETQYF